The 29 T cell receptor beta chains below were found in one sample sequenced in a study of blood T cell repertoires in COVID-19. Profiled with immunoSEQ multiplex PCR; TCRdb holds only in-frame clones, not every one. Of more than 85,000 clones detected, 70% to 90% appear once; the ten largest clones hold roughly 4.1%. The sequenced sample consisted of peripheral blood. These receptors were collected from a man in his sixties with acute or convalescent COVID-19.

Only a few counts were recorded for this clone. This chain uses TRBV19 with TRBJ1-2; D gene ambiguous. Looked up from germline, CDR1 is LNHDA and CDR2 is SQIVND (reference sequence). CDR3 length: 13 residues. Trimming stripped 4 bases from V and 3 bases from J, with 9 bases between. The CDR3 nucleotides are TGTGCCAGTAGTACCTCACGGGACTATGGCTACACCTTC. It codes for CASSTSRDYGYTF. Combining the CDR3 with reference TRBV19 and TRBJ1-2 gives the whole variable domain DGGITQSPKYLFRKEGQNVTLSCEQNLNHDAMYWYRQDPGQGLRLIYYSQIVNDFQKGDIAEGYSVSREKKESFPLTVTSAQKNPTAFYLCASSTSRDYGYTFGSGTRLTVV.

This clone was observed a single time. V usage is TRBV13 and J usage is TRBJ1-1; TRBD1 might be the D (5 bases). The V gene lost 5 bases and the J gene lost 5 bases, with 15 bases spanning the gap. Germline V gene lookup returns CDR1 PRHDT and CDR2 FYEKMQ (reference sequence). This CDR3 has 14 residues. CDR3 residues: CASSRGRVDTEAFF. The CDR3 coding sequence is TGTGCCAGCAGCCGAGGCAGGGTAGATACTGAAGCTTTCTTT.

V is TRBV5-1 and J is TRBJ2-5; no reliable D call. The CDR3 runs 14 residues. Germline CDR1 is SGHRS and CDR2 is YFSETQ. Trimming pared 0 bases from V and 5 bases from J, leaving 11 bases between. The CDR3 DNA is TGCGCCAGCAGCTTGGCGAGGCCGGCGGAGACCCAGTACTTC. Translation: CASSLARPAETQYF.

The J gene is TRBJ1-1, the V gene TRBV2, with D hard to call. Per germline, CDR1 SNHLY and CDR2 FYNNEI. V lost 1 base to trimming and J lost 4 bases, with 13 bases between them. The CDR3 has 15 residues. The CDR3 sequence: CASSEVTWEGTEAFF. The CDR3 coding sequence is TGTGCCAGCAGTGAAGTTACTTGGGAGGGCACTGAAGCTTTCTTT.

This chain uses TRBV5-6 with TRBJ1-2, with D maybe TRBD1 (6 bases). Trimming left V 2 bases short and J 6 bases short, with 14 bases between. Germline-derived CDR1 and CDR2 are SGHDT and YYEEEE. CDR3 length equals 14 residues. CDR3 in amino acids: CASSLLQGGHGYTF. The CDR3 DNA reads TGTGCCAGCAGCTTACTACAGGGTGGGCATGGCTACACCTTC.

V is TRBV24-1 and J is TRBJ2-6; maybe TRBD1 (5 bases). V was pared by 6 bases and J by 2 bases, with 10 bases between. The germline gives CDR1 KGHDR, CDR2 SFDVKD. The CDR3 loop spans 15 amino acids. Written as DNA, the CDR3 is TGTGCCACCAGTAAGCCAGGGACTGGGGCCAACGTCCTGACTTTC. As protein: CATSKPGTGANVLTF.

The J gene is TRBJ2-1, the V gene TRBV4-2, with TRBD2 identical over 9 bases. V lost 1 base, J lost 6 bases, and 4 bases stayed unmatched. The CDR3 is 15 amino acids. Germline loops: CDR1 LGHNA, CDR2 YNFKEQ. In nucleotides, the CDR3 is TGTGCCAGCAGCCAAGGGGGCGGGGGGGCCAATGAGCAGTTCTTC. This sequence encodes CASSQGGGGANEQFF.

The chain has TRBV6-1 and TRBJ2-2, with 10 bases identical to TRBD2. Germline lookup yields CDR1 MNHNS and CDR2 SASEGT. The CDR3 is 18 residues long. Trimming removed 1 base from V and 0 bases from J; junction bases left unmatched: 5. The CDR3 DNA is TGTGCCAGCAGTGAAGGGACTAGCGGAAGCGCGAACACCGGGGAGCTGTTTTTT. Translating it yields CASSEGTSGSANTGELFF.

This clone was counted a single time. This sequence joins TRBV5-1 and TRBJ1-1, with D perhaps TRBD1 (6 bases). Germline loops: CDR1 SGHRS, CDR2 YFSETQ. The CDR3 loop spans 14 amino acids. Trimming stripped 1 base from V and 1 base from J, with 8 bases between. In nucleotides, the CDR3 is TGCGCCAGCAGCTTGTACAGGGCGAACACTGAAGCTTTCTTT. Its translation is CASSLYRANTEAFF.

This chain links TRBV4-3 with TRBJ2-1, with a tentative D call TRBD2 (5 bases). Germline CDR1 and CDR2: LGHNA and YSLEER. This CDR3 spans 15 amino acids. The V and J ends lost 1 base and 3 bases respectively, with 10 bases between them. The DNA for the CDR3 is TGCGCCAGCAGCCAAGTAAACGGGAACTACAATGAGCAGTTCTTC. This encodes CASSQVNGNYNEQFF.

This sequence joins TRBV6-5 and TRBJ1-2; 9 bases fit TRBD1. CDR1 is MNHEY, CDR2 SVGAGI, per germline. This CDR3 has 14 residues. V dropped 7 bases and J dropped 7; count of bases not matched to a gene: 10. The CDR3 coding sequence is TGTGCCAGCATCGGTTGGTACAGGGGGCTTGGCTACACCTTC. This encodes CASIGWYRGLGYTF.

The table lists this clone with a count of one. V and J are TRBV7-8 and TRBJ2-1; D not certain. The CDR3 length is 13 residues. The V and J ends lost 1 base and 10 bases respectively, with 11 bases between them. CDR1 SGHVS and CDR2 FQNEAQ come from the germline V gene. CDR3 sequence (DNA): TGTGCCAGCAGCTTAGGGCGGTTTGGGGAGCAGTTCTTC. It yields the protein CASSLGRFGEQFF.

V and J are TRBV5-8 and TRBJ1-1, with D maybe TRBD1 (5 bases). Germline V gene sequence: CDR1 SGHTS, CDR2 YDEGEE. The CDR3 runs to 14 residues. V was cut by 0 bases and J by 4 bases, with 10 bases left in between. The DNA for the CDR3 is TGTGCCAGCAGCTTGGGTGGGGGGAGCACTGAAGCTTTCTTT. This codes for CASSLGGGSTEAFF.

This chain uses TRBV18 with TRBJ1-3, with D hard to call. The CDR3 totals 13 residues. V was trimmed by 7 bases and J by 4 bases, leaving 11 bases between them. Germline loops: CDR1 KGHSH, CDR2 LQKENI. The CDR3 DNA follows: TGTGCCAGCTATTCGGGGAGCGGAAACACCATATATTTT. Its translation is CASYSGSGNTIYF.

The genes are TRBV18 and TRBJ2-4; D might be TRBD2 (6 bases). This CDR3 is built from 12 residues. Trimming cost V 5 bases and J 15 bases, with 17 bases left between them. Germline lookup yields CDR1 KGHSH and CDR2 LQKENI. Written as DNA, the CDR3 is TGTGCCAGCTCATCTTCGACTAGAACAGGGTACTTC. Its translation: CASSSSTRTGYF. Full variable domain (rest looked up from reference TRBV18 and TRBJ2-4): NAGVMQNPRHLVRRRGQEARLRCSPMKGHSHVYWYRQLPEEGLKFMVYLQKENIIDESGMPKERFSAEFPKEGPSILRIQQVVRGDSAAYFCASSSSTRTGYFGAGTRLSVL.

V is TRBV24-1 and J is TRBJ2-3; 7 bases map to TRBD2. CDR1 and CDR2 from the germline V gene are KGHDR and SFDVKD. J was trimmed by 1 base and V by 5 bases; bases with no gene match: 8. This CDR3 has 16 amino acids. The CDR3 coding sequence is TGTGCCACCAGTGCCCTAAGGGAGGGTGGCACAGATACGCAGTATTTT. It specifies CATSALREGGTDTQYF.

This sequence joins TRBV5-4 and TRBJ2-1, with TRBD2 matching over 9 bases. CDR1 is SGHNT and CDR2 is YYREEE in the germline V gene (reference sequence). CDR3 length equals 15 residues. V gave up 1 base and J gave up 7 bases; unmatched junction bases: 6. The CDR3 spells CASSLRGGRANEQFF. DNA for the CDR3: TGTGCCAGCAGCTTGAGGGGCGGGAGGGCTAATGAGCAGTTCTTC.

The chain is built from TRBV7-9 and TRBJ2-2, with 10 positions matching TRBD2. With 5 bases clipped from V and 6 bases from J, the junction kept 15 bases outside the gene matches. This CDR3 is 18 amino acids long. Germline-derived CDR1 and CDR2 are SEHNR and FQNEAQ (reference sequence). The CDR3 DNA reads TGTGCCAGCAGCCTTCCTAAGGACGAGGGACTAGCGTCCGGGGAGCTGTTTTTT. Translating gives CASSLPKDEGLASGELFF.

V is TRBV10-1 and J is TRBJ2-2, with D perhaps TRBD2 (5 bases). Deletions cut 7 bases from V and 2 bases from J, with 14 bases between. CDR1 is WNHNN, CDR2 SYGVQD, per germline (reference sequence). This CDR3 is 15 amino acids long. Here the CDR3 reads CASNEGSANTGELFF. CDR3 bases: TGCGCCAGCAACGAGGGTAGCGCTAACACCGGGGAGCTGTTTTTT.

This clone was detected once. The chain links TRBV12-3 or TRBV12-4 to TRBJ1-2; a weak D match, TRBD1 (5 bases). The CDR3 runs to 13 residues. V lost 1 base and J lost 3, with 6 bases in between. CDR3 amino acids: CASSLGGDYGYTF. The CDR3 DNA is TGTGCCAGCAGTTTAGGGGGCGACTATGGCTACACCTTC.

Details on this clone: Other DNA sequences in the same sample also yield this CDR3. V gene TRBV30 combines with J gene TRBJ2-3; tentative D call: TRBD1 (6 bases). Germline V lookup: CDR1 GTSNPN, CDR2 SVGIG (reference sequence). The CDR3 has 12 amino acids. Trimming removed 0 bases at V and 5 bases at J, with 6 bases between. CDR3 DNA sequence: TGTGCCTGGAGTGTAGGGGGAGATACGCAGTATTTT. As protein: CAWSVGGDTQYF.

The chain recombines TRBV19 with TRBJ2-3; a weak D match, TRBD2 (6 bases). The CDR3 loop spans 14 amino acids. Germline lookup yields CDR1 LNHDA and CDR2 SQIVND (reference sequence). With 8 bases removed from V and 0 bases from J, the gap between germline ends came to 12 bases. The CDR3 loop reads CASERGGSTDTQYF. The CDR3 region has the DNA TGTGCCAGTGAGCGCGGAGGGAGCACAGATACGCAGTATTTT.

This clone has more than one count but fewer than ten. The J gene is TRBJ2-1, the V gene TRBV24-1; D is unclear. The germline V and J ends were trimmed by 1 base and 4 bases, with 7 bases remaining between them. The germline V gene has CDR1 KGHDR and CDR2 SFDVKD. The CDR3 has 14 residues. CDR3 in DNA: TGTGCCACCAGTGATTTTTACGGTTACAATGAGCAGTTCTTC. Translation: CATSDFYGYNEQFF.

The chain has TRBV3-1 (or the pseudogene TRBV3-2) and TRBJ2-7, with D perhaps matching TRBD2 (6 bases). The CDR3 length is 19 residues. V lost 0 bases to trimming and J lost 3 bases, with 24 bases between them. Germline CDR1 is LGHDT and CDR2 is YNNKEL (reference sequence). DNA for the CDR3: TGTGCCAGCAGCCAAGATCGTGATCTGACATGGCAGGGACTCTACGAGCAGTACTTC. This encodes CASSQDRDLTWQGLYEQYF.

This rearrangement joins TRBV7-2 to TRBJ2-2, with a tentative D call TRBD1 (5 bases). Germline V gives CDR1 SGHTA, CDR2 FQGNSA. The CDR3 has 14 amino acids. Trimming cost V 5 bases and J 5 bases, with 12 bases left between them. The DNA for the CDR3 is TGTGCCAGCAGCCCACTCCGACAGACCGGGGAGCTGTTTTTT. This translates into CASSPLRQTGELFF.

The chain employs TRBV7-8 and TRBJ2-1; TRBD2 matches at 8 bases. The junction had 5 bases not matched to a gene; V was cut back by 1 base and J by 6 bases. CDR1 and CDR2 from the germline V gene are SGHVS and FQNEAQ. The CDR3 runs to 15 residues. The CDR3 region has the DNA TGTGCCAGCAGCTTAGGTTTAGCGGGATCCAATGAGCAGTTCTTC. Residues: CASSLGLAGSNEQFF.

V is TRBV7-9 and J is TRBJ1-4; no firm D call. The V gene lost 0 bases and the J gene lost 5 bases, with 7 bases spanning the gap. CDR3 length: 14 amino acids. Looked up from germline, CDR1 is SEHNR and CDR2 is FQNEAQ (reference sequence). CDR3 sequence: CASSLAGRNEKLFF. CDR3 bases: TGTGCCAGCAGCTTAGCAGGGAGGAATGAAAAACTGTTTTTT.

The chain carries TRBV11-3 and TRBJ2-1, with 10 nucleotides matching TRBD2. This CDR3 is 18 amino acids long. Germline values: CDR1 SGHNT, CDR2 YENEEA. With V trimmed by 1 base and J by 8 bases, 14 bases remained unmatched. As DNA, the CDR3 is TGTGCCAGCAGCTTAGCAGTCCTAGCGGGAGCTTTCGGGGATGAGCAGTTCTTC. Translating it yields CASSLAVLAGAFGDEQFF. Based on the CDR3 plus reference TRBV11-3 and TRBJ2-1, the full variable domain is EAGVVQSPRYKIIEKKQPVAFWCNPISGHNTLYWYLQNLGQGPELLIRYENEEAVDDSQLPKDRFSAERLKGVDSTLKIQPAELGDSAVYLCASSLAVLAGAFGDEQFFGPGTRLTVL.

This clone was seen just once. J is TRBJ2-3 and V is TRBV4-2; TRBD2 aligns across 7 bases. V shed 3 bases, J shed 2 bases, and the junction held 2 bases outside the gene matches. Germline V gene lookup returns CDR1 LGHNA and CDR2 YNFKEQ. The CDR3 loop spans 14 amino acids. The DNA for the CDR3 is TGTGCCAGCAGCCACCGGGACTACACAGATACGCAGTATTTT. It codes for CASSHRDYTDTQYF.